This T cell receptor beta chain is drawn from a study of T cell responses to AZD1222 COVID-19 vaccine. Study context: The analysis combined second doses at about 4 or about 12 weeks.

Regarding the study as a whole: A rise in Spike-specific TCR breadth and depth followed two AZD1222 doses. Among AZD1222 vaccinees, only six or seven were seropositive at baseline. White British ancestry dominated among donors, who included more females, and clonal diversity was possibly underestimated.

Method: immunoSEQ multiplex PCR; TCRdb's copy keeps in-frame clones and lacks some. Of about 120,000 clones in the sample, roughly 90% were seen once. For this clone: Its antigen remains unknown.

Sequenced here: peripheral blood, sampled on day 0 of AZD1222 vaccination. The receptor was derived from an adult in good health.

The DNA of the CDR3 is TGCGCCAGCAGCGCCGGACTAGCGGTGACCCAGTACTTC. This sequence encodes CASSAGLAVTQYF. The chain combines TRBV5-1 with TRBJ2-7, with 10 nucleotides matching TRBD2. With the DNA end fitting TRBJ2-5 better, the J assignment may be wrong. This CDR3 spans 13 amino acids. CDR1 and CDR2 (germline): SGHRS, YFSETQ.